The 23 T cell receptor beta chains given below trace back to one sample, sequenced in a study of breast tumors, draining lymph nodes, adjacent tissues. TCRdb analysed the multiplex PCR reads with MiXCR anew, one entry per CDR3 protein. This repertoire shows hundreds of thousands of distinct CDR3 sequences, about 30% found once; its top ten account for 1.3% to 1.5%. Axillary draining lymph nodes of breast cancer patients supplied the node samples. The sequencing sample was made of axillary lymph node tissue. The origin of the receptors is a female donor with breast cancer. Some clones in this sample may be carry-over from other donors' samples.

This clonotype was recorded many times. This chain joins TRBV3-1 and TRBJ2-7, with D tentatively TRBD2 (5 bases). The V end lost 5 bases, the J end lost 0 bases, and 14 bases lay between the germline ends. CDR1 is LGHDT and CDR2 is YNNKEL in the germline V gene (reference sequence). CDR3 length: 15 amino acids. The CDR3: CASSMSSGNSYEQYF. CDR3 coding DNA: TGTGCCAGCAGCATGAGCTCGGGAAACTCCTACGAGCAGTACTTC.

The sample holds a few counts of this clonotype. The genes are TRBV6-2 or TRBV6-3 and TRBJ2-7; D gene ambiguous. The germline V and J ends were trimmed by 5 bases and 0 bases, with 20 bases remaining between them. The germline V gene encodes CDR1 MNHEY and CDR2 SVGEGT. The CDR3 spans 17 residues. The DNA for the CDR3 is TGTGCCAGCAGTCACATTTATCTGCGGCACGCCTCCTACGAGCAGTACTTC. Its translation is CASSHIYLRHASYEQYF.

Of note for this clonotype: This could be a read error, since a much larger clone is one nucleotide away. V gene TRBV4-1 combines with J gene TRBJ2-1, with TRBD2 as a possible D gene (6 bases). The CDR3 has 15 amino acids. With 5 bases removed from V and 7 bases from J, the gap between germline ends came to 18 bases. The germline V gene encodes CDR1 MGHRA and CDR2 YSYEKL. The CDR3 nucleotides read TGCGCCAGCAGCAAGGGGCCGGGACTCAAGAATGAGCAGTTCTTC. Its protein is CASSKGPGLKNEQFF.

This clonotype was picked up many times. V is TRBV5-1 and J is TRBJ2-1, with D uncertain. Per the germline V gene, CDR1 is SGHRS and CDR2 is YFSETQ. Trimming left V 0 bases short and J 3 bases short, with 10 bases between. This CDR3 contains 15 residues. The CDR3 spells CASSLAPASYNEQFF. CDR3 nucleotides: TGCGCCAGCAGCTTGGCCCCCGCTAGCTACAATGAGCAGTTCTTC.

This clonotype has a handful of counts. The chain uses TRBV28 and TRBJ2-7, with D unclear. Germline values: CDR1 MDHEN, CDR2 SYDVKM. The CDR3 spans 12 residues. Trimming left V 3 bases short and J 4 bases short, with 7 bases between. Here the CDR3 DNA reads TGTGCCAGCAGTTTCTTTGCGTACGAGCAGTACTTC. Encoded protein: CASSFFAYEQYF.

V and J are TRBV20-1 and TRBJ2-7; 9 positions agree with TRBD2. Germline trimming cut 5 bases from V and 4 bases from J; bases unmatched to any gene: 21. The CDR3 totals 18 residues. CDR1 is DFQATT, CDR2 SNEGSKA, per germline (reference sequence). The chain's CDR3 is CSAFIFMRAGGGVYEQYF. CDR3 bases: TGCAGTGCTTTCATTTTTATGAGGGCGGGAGGGGGGGTATACGAGCAGTACTTC.

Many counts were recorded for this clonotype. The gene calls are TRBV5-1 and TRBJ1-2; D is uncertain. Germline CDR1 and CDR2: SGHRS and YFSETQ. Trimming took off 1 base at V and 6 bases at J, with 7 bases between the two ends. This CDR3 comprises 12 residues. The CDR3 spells CASSLNGNGYTF. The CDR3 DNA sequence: TGCGCCAGCAGCTTGAACGGGAATGGCTACACCTTC.

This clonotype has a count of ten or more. The CDR3, as DNA: TGTGCCAGCAGCTTAGCGGCTAGGGGGACCGGGGAGCTGTTTTTT. It specifies CASSLAARGTGELFF. The V and J genes are TRBV7-6 and TRBJ2-2; the D gene is possibly TRBD1 (6 bases). Germline CDR1 and CDR2: SGHVS and FNYEAQ. The CDR3 is made up of 15 amino acids. V was pared by 0 bases and J by 5 bases, with 10 bases between.

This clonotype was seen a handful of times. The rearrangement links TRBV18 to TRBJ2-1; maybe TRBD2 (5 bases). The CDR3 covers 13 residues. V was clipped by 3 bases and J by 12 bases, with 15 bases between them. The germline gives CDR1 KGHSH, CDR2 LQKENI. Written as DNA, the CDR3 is TGTGCCAGCTCACCCATGTCGGACTTGGTGCAGTTCTTC. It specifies CASSPMSDLVQFF.

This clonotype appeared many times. The CDR3, as DNA: TGTGCCAGCAGCCAAGATCGGGTTAATACGCAGTATTTT. It is translated as CASSQDRVNTQYF. This chain links TRBV3-1 with TRBJ2-3; D uncertain. Germline CDR1 reads LGHDT; CDR2 reads YNNKEL (reference sequence). CDR3 length: 13 amino acids. Deletions cut 0 bases from V and 7 bases from J, with 8 bases between.

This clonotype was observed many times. CDR3 amino acids: CSAIAGVVETQYF. For the CDR3, the DNA is TGCAGTGCTATAGCGGGAGTTGTAGAGACCCAGTACTTC. The genes are TRBV20-1 and TRBJ2-5; 9 positions match TRBD2. With V trimmed by 4 bases and J by 4 bases, 4 bases remained unmatched. CDR3 length equals 13 residues. Germline assignment: CDR1 DFQATT and CDR2 SNEGSKA (reference sequence).

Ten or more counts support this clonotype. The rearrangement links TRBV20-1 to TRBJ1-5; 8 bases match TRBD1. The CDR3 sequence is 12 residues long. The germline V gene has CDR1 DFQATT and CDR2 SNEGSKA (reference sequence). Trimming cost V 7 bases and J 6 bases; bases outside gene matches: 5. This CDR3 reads CSVGTGGQPQHF. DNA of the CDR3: TGCAGTGTCGGAACAGGGGGTCAGCCCCAGCATTTT.

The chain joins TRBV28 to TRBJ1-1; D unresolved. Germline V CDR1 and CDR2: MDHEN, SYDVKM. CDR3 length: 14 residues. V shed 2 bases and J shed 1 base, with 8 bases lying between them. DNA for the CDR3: TGTGCCAGCAGTTTAAACGGAAGGAACACTGAAGCTTTCTTT. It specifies CASSLNGRNTEAFF.

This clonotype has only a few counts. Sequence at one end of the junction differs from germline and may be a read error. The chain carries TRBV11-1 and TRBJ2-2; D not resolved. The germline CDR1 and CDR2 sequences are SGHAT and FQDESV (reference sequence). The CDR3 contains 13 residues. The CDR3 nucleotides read TGTGCCAGCAGCTCGCGGAACACCGCGGAGCTGTTTTTT. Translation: CASSSRNTAELFF.

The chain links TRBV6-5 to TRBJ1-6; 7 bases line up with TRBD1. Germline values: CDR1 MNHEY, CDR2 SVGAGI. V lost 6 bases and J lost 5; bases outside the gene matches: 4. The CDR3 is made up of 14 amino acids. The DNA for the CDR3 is TGTGCCAGCAGACCGGGACAGAATAATTCACCCCTCCACTTT. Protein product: CASRPGQNNSPLHF.

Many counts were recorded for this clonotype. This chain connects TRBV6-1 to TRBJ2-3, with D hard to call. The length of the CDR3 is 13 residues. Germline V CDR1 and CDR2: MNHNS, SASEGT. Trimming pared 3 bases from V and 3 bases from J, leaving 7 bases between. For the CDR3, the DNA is TGTGCCAGCAGTGAGGCGCAAACAGATACGCAGTATTTT. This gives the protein CASSEAQTDTQYF.

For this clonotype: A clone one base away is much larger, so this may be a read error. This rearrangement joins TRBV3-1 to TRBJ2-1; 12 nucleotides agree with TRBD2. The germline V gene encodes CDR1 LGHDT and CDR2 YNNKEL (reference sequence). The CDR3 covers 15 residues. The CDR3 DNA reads TGTGCCAACAGCAAACTAGCGGGAGGAGGGAATGAGCAGTTCTTC. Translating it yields CANSKLAGGGNEQFF.

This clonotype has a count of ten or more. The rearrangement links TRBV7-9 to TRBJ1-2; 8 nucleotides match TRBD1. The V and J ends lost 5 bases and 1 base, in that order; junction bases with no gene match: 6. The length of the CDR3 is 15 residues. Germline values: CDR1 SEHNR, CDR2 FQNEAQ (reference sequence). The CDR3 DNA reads TGTGCCAGCAGCGGATACAGGGGGGATAACTATGGCTACACCTTC. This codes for CASSGYRGDNYGYTF.

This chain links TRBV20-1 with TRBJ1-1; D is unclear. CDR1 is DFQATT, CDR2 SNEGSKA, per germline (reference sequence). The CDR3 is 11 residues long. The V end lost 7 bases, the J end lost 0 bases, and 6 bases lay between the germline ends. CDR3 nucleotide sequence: TGCAGTGGCCTCTTGAACACTGAAGCTTTCTTT. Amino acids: CSGLLNTEAFF.

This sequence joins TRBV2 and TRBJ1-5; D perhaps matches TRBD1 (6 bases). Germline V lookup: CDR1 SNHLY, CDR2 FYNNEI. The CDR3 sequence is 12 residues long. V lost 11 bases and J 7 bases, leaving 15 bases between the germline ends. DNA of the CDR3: TGTGCCCGGGGGGGGCAGGGGCAGCCCCAGCATTTT. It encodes CARGGQGQPQHF.

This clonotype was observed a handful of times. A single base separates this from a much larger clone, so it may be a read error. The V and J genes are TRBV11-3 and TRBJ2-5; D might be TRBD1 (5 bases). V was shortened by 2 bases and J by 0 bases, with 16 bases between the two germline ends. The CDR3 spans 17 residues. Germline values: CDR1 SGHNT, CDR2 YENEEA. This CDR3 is CASSLTPTAYDQETQYF. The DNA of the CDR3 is TGTGCCAGCAGCTTAACCCCGACAGCGTACGACCAAGAGACCCAGTACTTC.

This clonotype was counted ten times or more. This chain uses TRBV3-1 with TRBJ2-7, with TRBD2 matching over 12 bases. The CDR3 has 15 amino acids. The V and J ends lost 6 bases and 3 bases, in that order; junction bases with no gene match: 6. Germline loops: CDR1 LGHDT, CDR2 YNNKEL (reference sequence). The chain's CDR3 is CASRDETSGSYEQYF. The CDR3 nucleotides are TGTGCCAGCAGGGACGAGACTAGCGGGAGCTACGAGCAGTACTTC.

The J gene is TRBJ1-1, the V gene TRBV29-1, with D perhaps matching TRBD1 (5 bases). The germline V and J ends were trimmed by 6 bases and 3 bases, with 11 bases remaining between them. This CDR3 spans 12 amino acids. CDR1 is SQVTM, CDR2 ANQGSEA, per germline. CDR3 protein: CSVPGTYTEAFF. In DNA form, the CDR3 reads TGCAGCGTACCCGGGACGTACACTGAAGCTTTCTTT.